Listed below are T cell receptor beta chains from one sample, sequenced in a study of CD8 T cells in Susac syndrome. TCRdb re-called the immunoSEQ multiplex PCR reads through MiXCR, storing one row per CDR3 protein. This table holds 240,000 or so distinct CDR3 sequences, almost 97% found once. The specimen was CD4+ T cells from PBMCs. Every receptor here comes from a human donor with Susac syndrome. Each CDR3 is given with its conserved first and last residue. Fields, in order: clone size, V gene, CDR3 length, D gene, J gene, CDR3 DNA, CDR3 protein. The D gene is left open where the match is weak. Expanded clones get a size class; other rows say once, few or many, or leave the size out.

.	TRBV20-1	13	TRBD2	TRBJ2-5	TGCAGTGGGGCGAGCGGGGGAGGAGAGACCCAGTACTTC	CSGASGGGETQYF
.	TRBV20-1	13	.	TRBJ1-1	TGCAGTGCTAGACAGGCGGGGAACACTGAAGCTTTCTTT	CSARQAGNTEAFF
.	TRBV7-9	13	.	TRBJ2-1	TGTGCCAGCAGGACTTCTAGGACTACTGAGCAGTTCTTC	CASRTSRTTEQFF
few	TRBV13	13	.	TRBJ2-5	TGTGCCAGCAGCCAGGACCACGCGGGGACCCAGTACTTC	CASSQDHAGTQYF
.	TRBV7-2	16	TRBD2	TRBJ2-1	TGTGCCAGCAGCTACGACCGGCGGGAGGGCCACAATGAGCAGTTCTTC	CASSYDRREGHNEQFF
.	TRBV20-1	15	.	TRBJ1-2	TGCAGTGCTAGAGAAGGAGTGGCGGGTCCCTCTGGCTACACCTTC	CSAREGVAGPSGYTF
.	TRBV27	16	.	TRBJ2-2	TGTGCCAGCAGTTTACGGCAGGGTCTGGAATCCGGGGAGCTGTTTTTT	CASSLRQGLESGELFF
.	TRBV18	16	.	TRBJ2-6	TGTGCCAGCTCTCCCGACGGGGCCTCTGGGGCCAACGTCCTGACTTTC	CASSPDGASGANVLTF
once	TRBV29-1	11	.	TRBJ2-7	TGCAGCGGGGGTAACAGGGTCGAGCAGTACTTC	CSGGNRVEQYF
once	TRBV29-1	12	.	TRBJ1-1	TGCAGCGTACAGGGAGATAACACTGAAGCTTTCTTT	CSVQGDNTEAFF
.	TRBV20-1	12	.	TRBJ1-2	.	CSARDVGQGATF
.	TRBV15	15	TRBD1	TRBJ1-4	TGTGCCACCAGCAGAGGGGACAGGAAGAATGAAAAACTGTTTTTT	CATSRGDRKNEKLFF
few	TRBV20-1	13	.	TRBJ2-5	TGCAGTGCTCGACGACTAGACGAAGAGACCCAGTACTTC	CSARRLDEETQYF
.	TRBV5-4	13	.	TRBJ2-1	TGTGCCAGCAGCCTCAGTCTCGACAATGAGCAGTTCTTC	CASSLSLDNEQFF
.	TRBV20-1	11	.	TRBJ2-1	TGCAGTGGAGGCATACACAATGAGCAGTTCTTC	CSGGIHNEQFF
.	TRBV6-1	16	TRBD2	TRBJ2-2	TGTGCCACCACAAGAGCGGGAGATTTGTACACCGGGGAGCTGTTTTTT	CATTRAGDLYTGELFF
once	TRBV20-1	17	.	TRBJ1-2	TGCAGTGCTAGAGAGAGGGAGCACGTCGGTAGAAACTATGGCTACACCTTC	CSAREREHVGRNYGYTF
.	TRBV29-1	13	.	TRBJ2-7	TGCAGCGTTGCCCGGGACATTATCTACGAGCAGTACTTC	CSVARDIIYEQYF
.	TRBV7-3	15	TRBD1	TRBJ2-2	TGTGCCAGCGGCAAGGGGCAGGGGGCGACCGGGGAGCTGTTTTTT	CASGKGQGATGELFF
.	TRBV30	12	.	TRBJ2-1	TGTGCCTGGAGTCCGAGTTACAATGAGCAGTTCTTC	CAWSPSYNEQFF
.	TRBV9	17	TRBD2	TRBJ2-7	TGTGCCAGCAGCGGAGCTAGCGGATCGACCGGCTTATACGAGCAGTACTTC	CASSGASGSTGLYEQYF
once	TRBV18	13	.	TRBJ2-5	TGTGCCAGCTCACCTCGGCGAAGGGAGACCCAGTACTTC	CASSPRRRETQYF
.	TRBV29-1	11	TRBD1	TRBJ1-1	TGCAGCGTCCAGGGGGCTGGGGAAGCTTTCTTT	CSVQGAGEAFF
once	TRBV18	14	.	TRBJ2-7	TGTGCCAGCTCCCCTCCGGAGATAGCCTACGAGCAGTACTTC	CASSPPEIAYEQYF
.	TRBV5-1	14	TRBD2	TRBJ2-1	TGCGCCAGCAGCTTCACACGCGGGGGCAATGAGCAGTTCTTC	CASSFTRGGNEQFF
.	TRBV5-1	13	TRBD1	TRBJ2-5	TGCGCCAGCAGCTCGGACAGGGTCGAGACCCAGTACTTC	CASSSDRVETQYF
.	TRBV7-2	15	.	TRBJ1-5	TGTGCCAGCAGCTTCGGGGTCCTTCGTAATCAGCCCCAGCATTTT	CASSFGVLRNQPQHF
.	TRBV11-2	12	.	TRBJ2-1	TGTGCCAGCAGCTTGGCCGACAATGAGCAGTTCTTC	CASSLADNEQFF
.	TRBV3-1	16	.	TRBJ1-1	TGTGCCAGCAACCCCCGCGACTCGGGGTTGAACACTGAAGCTTTCTTT	CASNPRDSGLNTEAFF
.	TRBV28	15	TRBD1	TRBJ1-2	TGTGCCAGCAGGCGGACTCAGGGGGTTAACTATGGCTACACCTTC	CASRRTQGVNYGYTF
.	TRBV29-1	11	.	TRBJ2-1	TGCAGCGATCGTACCGGGAGTCAGCAGTTCTTC	CSDRTGSQQFF
.	TRBV10-3	14	TRBD1	TRBJ2-5	TGTGCCATCAGCTACGGACAGGGGGAAGAGACCCAGTACTTC	CAISYGQGEETQYF
.	TRBV20-1	16	.	TRBJ2-1	TGCAGTGCTAGAGACCCAGAGAGGGGTAATAACAATGAGCAGTTCTTC	CSARDPERGNNNEQFF
.	TRBV20-1	15	.	TRBJ2-3	TGCAGTGCCCTCGGGGTAGCAGAGAGCACAGATACGCAGTATTTT	CSALGVAESTDTQYF
.	TRBV29-1	13	.	TRBJ2-7	TGCAGCGTTGACGGGGAGACCTCCTACGAGCAGTACTTC	CSVDGETSYEQYF
.	TRBV29-1	13	TRBD1	TRBJ2-7	TGCAGCGTCGAGACAGGGAAGGACTACGAGCAGTACTTC	CSVETGKDYEQYF
once	TRBV5-1	13	.	TRBJ2-1	TGCGCCAGCAGCTGGGCCGGTCGGGATGAGCAGTTCTTC	CASSWAGRDEQFF
.	TRBV30	11	.	TRBJ1-2	TGTGCCTGGAGTGTAGGACCCCTGGGCACCTTC	CAWSVGPLGTF
.	TRBV18	16	TRBD1	TRBJ1-2	TGTGCCAGCTCACCGCAGGAGGGACAGGCTAACTATGGCTACACCTTC	CASSPQEGQANYGYTF
.	TRBV9	14	.	TRBJ1-2	TGTGCCAGCAGCCCCCTCGGAATCGACTATGGCTACACCTTC	CASSPLGIDYGYTF
.	TRBV7-2	15	TRBD2	TRBJ2-5	TGTGCCAGCAGTGACCTGGGCGTTAGCGGGAGTACCCAGTACTTC	CASSDLGVSGSTQYF
once	TRBV7-9	15	.	TRBJ1-1	TGTGCCAGCAGCGCGTTCTGGGTCATGAACACTGAAGCTTTCTTT	CASSAFWVMNTEAFF